What follows are 22 T cell receptor beta chains derived from one specimen sequenced in a study of blood T cell repertoires in COVID-19. The data were produced by immunoSEQ multiplex PCR, yet TCRdb's version contains in-frame clones alone and is incomplete. Of 86,000 or so clones listed, roughly 96% are singletons. The sequenced sample was peripheral blood. The receptor set was obtained from a human donor with active COVID-19. The donor label of this sample is uncertain.

V usage is TRBV3-1 (or the pseudogene TRBV3-2) and J usage is TRBJ2-1, with D tentatively TRBD2 (6 bases). The length of the CDR3 is 14 residues. V was clipped by 6 bases and J by 5 bases, with 14 bases between them. Germline loops: CDR1 LGHDT, CDR2 YNNKEL (reference sequence). CDR3: CASSQRRGHNEQFF. The CDR3 bases are TGTGCCAGCAGTCAGCGGCGGGGACACAATGAGCAGTTCTTC.

This chain links TRBV11-2 with TRBJ2-5; 7 nucleotides agree with TRBD2. Germline CDR1 and CDR2: SGHAT and FQNNGV. J was trimmed by 5 bases and V by 10 bases; bases with no gene match: 10. The CDR3 is made up of 13 amino acids. This CDR3 is CATERDWGETQYF. CDR3 nucleotides: TGTGCCACCGAGCGGGATTGGGGGGAGACCCAGTACTTC.

This rearrangement joins TRBV20-1 to TRBJ2-7, with D perhaps TRBD2 (7 bases). Per germline, CDR1 DFQATT and CDR2 SNEGSKA (reference sequence). The CDR3 is 11 residues long. Written as DNA, the CDR3 is TGCAGGGCCGGCGGGGGCGCGGAACAGTACTTC. Translating gives CRAGGGAEQYF.

V and J are TRBV28 and TRBJ1-4, with a weak D call TRBD1 (6 bases). Deletions cut 0 bases from V and 8 bases from J, with 19 bases between. CDR3 length: 17 residues. The germline CDR1 and CDR2 sequences are MDHEN and SYDVKM. DNA of the CDR3: TGTGCCAGCAGTTTATGGGGCAAAACGACAACAGGGGAAAAACTGTTTTTT. Translated, it gives CASSLWGKTTTGEKLFF. Full variable domain (rest looked up from reference TRBV28 and TRBJ1-4): DVKVTQSSRYLVKRTGEKVFLECVQDMDHENMFWYRQDPGLGLRLIYFSYDVKMKEKGDIPEGYSVSREKKERFSLILESASTNQTSMYLCASSLWGKTTTGEKLFFGSGTQLSVL.

The V call is TRBV5-6, the J call TRBJ1-3, with D possibly matching TRBD1 (6 bases). The CDR3 is 16 residues long. V lost 3 bases to trimming and J lost 4 bases, with 17 bases between them. Germline values: CDR1 SGHDT, CDR2 YYEEEE. CDR3 DNA: TGTGCCAGCAGCTCCCGACAGGATCCATCGGGAAACACCATATATTTT. Translating it yields CASSSRQDPSGNTIYF.

The chain carries TRBV7-2 and TRBJ2-1; D not certain. Trimming removed 2 bases from V and 4 bases from J, with 15 bases in between. The CDR3 runs to 16 residues. Germline values: CDR1 SGHTA, CDR2 FQGNSA. This CDR3 is CASSLPRFPVYNEQFF. As DNA, the CDR3 is TGTGCCAGCAGCTTACCTCGCTTCCCAGTTTACAATGAGCAGTTCTTC.

V and J are TRBV28 and TRBJ2-7; no reliable D call. Trimming took 1 base from V and 4 from J, leaving 11 bases between them. Germline V gives CDR1 MDHEN, CDR2 SYDVKM. The CDR3 runs to 14 residues. CDR3 loop: CASSLLQVRYEQYF. As DNA, the CDR3 is TGTGCCAGCAGTTTATTGCAGGTCCGGTACGAGCAGTACTTC.

The V call is TRBV27, the J call TRBJ2-2; D is perhaps TRBD2 (6 bases). CDR1 is MNHEY and CDR2 is SMNVEV in the germline V gene (reference sequence). Between the trimmed V and J ends, which lost 5 bases and 7 bases, there was a span of 17 bases. This CDR3 is 15 amino acids long. Written as DNA, the CDR3 is TGTGCCAGCAGTCTTCAGGAGGGACTCGGCGGGGAGCTGTTTTTT. It specifies CASSLQEGLGGELFF.

On this clone: At one of its ends the junction is not consistent with the germline gene, which may arise from a read error. The chain recombines TRBV10-1 with TRBJ1-2; TRBD1 matches 11 bases. Germline lookup yields CDR1 WNHNN and CDR2 SYGVQD (reference sequence). This CDR3 comprises 12 residues. CDR3: CASQDRGRLGPF. CDR3 DNA: TGCGCCAGCCAGGACAGGGGGCGCTTGGGTCCCTTC.

J is TRBJ1-6 and V is TRBV7-2, with D tentatively TRBD1 (6 bases). V was clipped by 5 bases and J by 7 bases, with 12 bases between them. The CDR3 sequence is 14 residues long. Germline V gives CDR1 SGHTA, CDR2 FQGNSA. The CDR3 coding sequence is TGTGCCAGCAGCGATGGACAGCCAAATTCACCCCTCCACTTT. Its translation: CASSDGQPNSPLHF. The entire variable domain, with the rest obtained from reference TRBV7-2 and TRBJ1-6, is as follows: GAGVSQSPSNKVTEKGKDVELRCDPISGHTALYWYRQSLGQGLEFLIYFQGNSAPDKSGLPSDRFSAERTGGSVSTLTIQRTQQEDSAVYLCASSDGQPNSPLHFGNGTRLTVT.

V usage is TRBV28 and J usage is TRBJ2-7, with TRBD1 as a possible D gene (5 bases). Per germline, CDR1 MDHEN and CDR2 SYDVKM. The CDR3 runs to 13 residues. V lost 2 bases, J lost 5 bases, and 10 bases lay in between. CDR3 DNA sequence: TGTGCCAGCAGTTTAAGCAGGGCCCACGAGCAGTACTTC. It yields the protein CASSLSRAHEQYF. Full variable domain (rest looked up from reference TRBV28 and TRBJ2-7): DVKVTQSSRYLVKRTGEKVFLECVQDMDHENMFWYRQDPGLGLRLIYFSYDVKMKEKGDIPEGYSVSREKKERFSLILESASTNQTSMYLCASSLSRAHEQYFGPGTRLTVT.

V is TRBV5-1 and J is TRBJ1-4; 8 nucleotides agree with TRBD1. After removal of 5 bases from V and 4 bases from J, the junction contained 10 bases not matched to a gene. Germline CDR1 is SGHRS and CDR2 is YFSETQ. This CDR3 is built from 16 residues. The chain's CDR3 is CASRQDRGLFNEKLFF. The CDR3 DNA reads as TGCGCCAGCAGGCAAGACAGGGGCCTCTTTAATGAAAAACTGTTTTTT.

The chain uses TRBV10-2 and TRBJ2-3; 12 bases agree with TRBD2. Germline CDR1 and CDR2: WSHSY and SAAADI. The V gene end was trimmed by 6 bases and the J gene end by 4 bases; junction bases not matched to a gene: 5. The CDR3 sequence is 15 residues long. The CDR3 region is CASRRLAGVADTQYF. CDR3 sequence (DNA): TGCGCCAGCAGACGACTAGCGGGAGTGGCAGATACGCAGTATTTT.

In DNA form, the CDR3 reads TGTGCCAGCAGTTCCCGACTAGCGGAGAACACCGGGGAGCTGTTTTTT. Translating gives CASSSRLAENTGELFF. The chain combines TRBV6-2 or TRBV6-3 with TRBJ2-2; 9 bases line up with TRBD2. The CDR3 is made up of 16 amino acids. Per the germline V gene, CDR1 is MNHEY and CDR2 is SVGEGT. J gave up 1 base and V 4 bases, and 4 bases lay outside the gene matches.

The table lists this clone with a count of one. In DNA form, the CDR3 reads TGTGCCGTCCGGAGGGGACAGGATTTTAATGAGCAGTTCTTC. Its protein is CAVRRGQDFNEQFF. V is TRBV7-7 and J is TRBJ2-1, with TRBD1 matching over 8 bases. Germline V gene lookup returns CDR1 SSHAT and CDR2 FNYEAQ (reference sequence). The V and J ends lost 11 bases and 7 bases, in that order; junction bases with no gene match: 13. CDR3 length: 14 residues.

The chain carries TRBV7-2 and TRBJ2-7; 10 bases line up with TRBD2. Trimming cost V 7 bases and J 5 bases; bases outside gene matches: 8. The length of the CDR3 is 14 residues. Germline values: CDR1 SGHTA, CDR2 FQGNSA. CDR3 DNA sequence: TGTGCCAGCACCCCGAGCGGGAGGGTCCACGAGCAGTACTTC. Translating it yields CASTPSGRVHEQYF.

This clone was seen just once. The rearrangement joins TRBV6-5 to TRBJ1-4, with D possibly TRBD1 on 5 matching bases. Trimming took 0 bases from V and 6 from J, leaving 11 bases between them. The CDR3 covers 15 residues. In germline, CDR1 is MNHEY, CDR2 SVGAGI. This chain's CDR3 is CASSYSGALDEKLFF. The CDR3 coding sequence is TGTGCCAGCAGTTACTCAGGGGCGCTTGATGAAAAACTGTTTTTT.

Comment on this clone: Distinct nucleotide sequences in the sample also encode this CDR3. V gene TRBV7-8 combines with J gene TRBJ2-7, with 8 bases fitting TRBD1. The CDR3 sequence is 15 residues long. Germline loops: CDR1 SGHVS, CDR2 FQNEAQ. V was pared by 1 base and J by 2 bases, with 4 bases of the junction left unmatched. The CDR3 loop reads CASSLGQGATYEQYF. In DNA, the CDR3 is TGTGCCAGCAGCTTAGGCCAGGGGGCGACCTACGAGCAGTACTTC.

The V and J genes are TRBV16 and TRBJ1-6; TRBD1 is a possible D gene (5 bases). The length of the CDR3 is 15 residues. Trimming took 2 bases from V and 9 from J, leaving 14 bases between them. Germline loops: CDR1 KGHSY, CDR2 FQNENV. CDR3 loop: CASSQKGQGSSPLHF. The CDR3 DNA is TGTGCCAGCAGCCAAAAGGGGCAGGGATCTTCACCCCTCCACTTT. Based on the CDR3 plus reference TRBV16 and TRBJ1-6, the full variable domain is GEEVAQTPKHLVRGEGQKAKLYCAPIKGHSYVFWYQQVLKNEFKFLISFQNENVFDETGMPKERFSAKCLPNSPCSLEIQATKLEDSAVYFCASSQKGQGSSPLHFGNGTRLTVT.

V is TRBV10-3 and J is TRBJ1-4, with D uncertain. Trimming cost V 0 bases and J 7 bases, with 12 bases left between them. Germline CDR1 reads ENHRY; CDR2 reads SYGVKD. The CDR3 sequence is 15 residues long. CDR3 sequence: CAISESPGRSEKLFF. The CDR3 DNA sequence: TGTGCCATCAGTGAGTCCCCAGGTAGAAGTGAAAAACTGTTTTTT.

The J gene is TRBJ2-3, the V gene TRBV5-6; TRBD2 aligns across 8 bases. Germline V CDR1 and CDR2: SGHDT, YYEEEE. The CDR3 totals 16 residues. Unmatched junction bases numbered 11, after V lost 2 bases and J lost 6 bases. The CDR3 sequence is CASSFPGVAGRDTQYF. The CDR3 DNA is TGTGCCAGCAGCTTCCCCGGGGTAGCGGGAAGGGATACGCAGTATTTT.

The chain links TRBV19 to TRBJ2-1, with 9 positions matching TRBD2. Germline assignment: CDR1 LNHDA and CDR2 SQIVND (reference sequence). CDR3 size: 18 residues. V shed 4 bases, J shed 4 bases, and the junction held 14 bases outside the gene matches. CDR3 in amino acids: CASSTLAGVGDGYNEQFF. CDR3 coding DNA: TGTGCCAGTAGTACCTTAGCGGGAGTTGGTGATGGGTACAATGAGCAGTTCTTC.